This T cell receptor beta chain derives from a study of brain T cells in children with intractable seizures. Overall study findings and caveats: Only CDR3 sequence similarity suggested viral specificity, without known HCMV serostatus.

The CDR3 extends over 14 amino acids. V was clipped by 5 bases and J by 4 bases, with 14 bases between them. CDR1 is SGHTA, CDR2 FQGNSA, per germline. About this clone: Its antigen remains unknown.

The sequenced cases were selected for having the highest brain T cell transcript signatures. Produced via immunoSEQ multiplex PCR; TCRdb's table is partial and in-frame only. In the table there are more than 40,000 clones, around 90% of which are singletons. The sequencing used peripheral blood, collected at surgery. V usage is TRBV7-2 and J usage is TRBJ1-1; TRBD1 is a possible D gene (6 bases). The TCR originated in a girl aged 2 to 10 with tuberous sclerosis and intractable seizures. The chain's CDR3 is CASSPHRVATEAFF. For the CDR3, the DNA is TGTGCCAGCAGCCCGCACAGGGTGGCCACTGAAGCTTTCTTT.